Each of the 27 T cell receptor beta chains below was sequenced from the same sample in a study of radiation and T cells in renal cell carcinoma. The data were produced by immunoSEQ multiplex PCR, yet TCRdb's version contains in-frame clones alone and is incomplete. The sample holds 120,000 or so clones; around 80% are singletons and the top ten take roughly 6.2%. As for time point: blood 2 weeks post-SBRT. The treatment is: 15 Gy SBRT to primary tumor, nephrectomy 4 weeks later. This specimen was blood, taken from a patient whose treatment included radiotherapy and nephrectomy. The receptors shown here come from a man aged 45-65 years with renal cell carcinoma.

The chain combines TRBV27 with TRBJ1-2; D possibly corresponds to TRBD1 (5 bases). The CDR3 spans 11 residues. Germline V gene data show CDR1 as MNHEY and CDR2 as SMNVEV (reference sequence). The V end lost 6 bases, the J end lost 8 bases, and 10 bases lay between the germline ends. DNA for the CDR3: TGTGCCAGCAGCTCGGGGGGAGGCTACACCTTC. Protein sequence: CASSSGGGYTF.

The chain carries TRBV28 and TRBJ2-2; the D is unclear. V was shortened by 3 bases and J by 7 bases, with 12 bases between the two germline ends. The V gene's germline CDR1 is MDHEN and CDR2 SYDVKM. This CDR3 has 14 amino acids. This CDR3 is CASSLRFDGGELFF. The CDR3 coding sequence is TGTGCCAGCAGTTTGCGATTTGATGGCGGGGAGCTGTTTTTT.

The CDR3 nucleotides read TGCGCCACCGGGACAGGGCAAATGGGGGCCAACGTCCTGACTTTC. Residues: CATGTGQMGANVLTF. The V and J genes are TRBV5-1 and TRBJ2-6; 9 bases line up with TRBD1. The CDR3 loop spans 15 amino acids. V lost 9 bases, J lost 4 bases, and 8 bases stayed unmatched. Germline assignment: CDR1 SGHRS and CDR2 YFSETQ.

J is TRBJ2-3 and V is TRBV5-5, with 10 bases lining up with TRBD1. Trimming at V came to 5 bases and at J to 5 bases, leaving 5 bases not matched to a gene. Per germline, CDR1 SGHKS and CDR2 YYEKEE (reference sequence). This CDR3 region has 14 residues. This CDR3 reads CASSSGTGEDTQYF. The CDR3 bases are TGTGCCAGCAGTTCTGGGACAGGGGAAGATACGCAGTATTTT.

The rearrangement uses TRBV29-1 and TRBJ1-1; 7 bases fit TRBD1. Per the germline V gene, CDR1 is SQVTM and CDR2 is ANQGSEA. The CDR3 runs to 13 residues. V was pared by 7 bases and J by 1 base, with 6 bases of the junction left unmatched. In DNA form, the CDR3 reads TGCAGCGCAGCCGGGACAGCGAACACTGAAGCTTTCTTT. Encoded protein: CSAAGTANTEAFF.

Comments on this clone: A read error may account for a junction end that differs from germline. This chain uses TRBV7-7 with TRBJ2-5; D gene uncertain. Germline loops: CDR1 SSHAT, CDR2 FNYEAQ (reference sequence). CDR3 length: 13 residues. The CDR3 reads CASSPTFLETQYF. CDR3 sequence (DNA): TGTGCTAGCAGCCCTACATTCCTAGAGACCCAGTACTTC.

J is TRBJ2-3 and V is TRBV6-6, with D possibly TRBD1 on 6 matching bases. Trimming cost V 5 bases and J 9 bases, with 18 bases left between them. The CDR3 totals 14 residues. From germline, CDR1 is MNHNY and CDR2 SVGAGI (reference sequence). CDR3 bases: TGTGCCAGCAGTAGCGACAGGCAATCGGGCACGCAGTATTTT. Translated, it gives CASSSDRQSGTQYF.

The chain carries TRBV5-4 and TRBJ2-1; 15 bases map to TRBD2. The germline V gene has CDR1 SGHNT and CDR2 YYREEE (reference sequence). The CDR3 sequence is 16 residues long. J gave up 4 bases and V 4 bases, and 3 bases lay outside the gene matches. Written as DNA, the CDR3 is TGTGCCAGCAGCCAGGGACTAGCGGGGGGTTACAATGAGCAGTTCTTC. Its protein is CASSQGLAGGYNEQFF.

DNA for the CDR3: TGTGCCTGGAGTACGGCAGGCTCCTACGAGCAGTACTTC. It specifies CAWSTAGSYEQYF. This chain links TRBV30 with TRBJ2-7; D is unclear. From germline, CDR1 is GTSNPN and CDR2 SVGIG (reference sequence). Trimming removed 2 bases from V and 0 bases from J, with 8 bases in between. The CDR3 has 13 residues.

This chain connects TRBV7-2 to TRBJ2-2; TRBD2 matches at 15 bases. The CDR3 is 18 amino acids. From germline, CDR1 is SGHTA and CDR2 FQGNSA. The V and J ends lost 5 bases and 1 base, in that order; junction bases with no gene match: 5. The CDR3 bases are TGTGCCAGCAGCGCGACGGGACTAGCGGGGGGGAACACCGGGGAGCTGTTTTTT. Translating gives CASSATGLAGGNTGELFF.

This chain connects TRBV6-1 to TRBJ2-4; unclear D gene. Germline assignment: CDR1 MNHNS and CDR2 SASEGT. Deletions cut 10 bases from V and 10 bases from J, with 14 bases between. This CDR3 is built from 11 residues. CDR3 sequence: CATLSSAIQYF. CDR3 nucleotides: TGTGCCACCCTTTCCTCCGCTATTCAGTACTTC.

This clone was detected a few times. The genes are TRBV7-2 and TRBJ2-3; D not certain. The CDR3 contains 13 residues. Germline V gene data show CDR1 as SGHTA and CDR2 as FQGNSA. Trimming pared 5 bases from V and 5 bases from J, leaving 11 bases between. The CDR3 DNA sequence: TGTGCCAGCAGCCTCGGTCTCTTAGATACGCAGTATTTT. Translated, it gives CASSLGLLDTQYF.

The genes are TRBV4-1 and TRBJ2-7, with no clear D. V shed 4 bases and J shed 5 bases, with 15 bases lying between them. Germline CDR1 MGHRA, CDR2 YSYEKL. The CDR3 loop spans 14 amino acids. The CDR3 loop reads CASSRTGPLHEQYF. Here the CDR3 DNA reads TGCGCCAGCAGCCGAACTGGCCCCCTCCACGAGCAGTACTTC.

The chain couples TRBV4-3 to TRBJ2-1; 11 bases are shared with TRBD2. Per the germline V gene, CDR1 is LGHNA and CDR2 is YSLEER. The CDR3 runs 15 residues. Trimming took 4 bases from V and 8 from J; bases not matched to a gene: 7. Written as DNA, the CDR3 is TGCGCCAGCAGCCCATATAGCGGGGGGGCCTATGAGCAGTTCTTC. Translating gives CASSPYSGGAYEQFF.

The gene calls are TRBV5-4 and TRBJ1-1, with D possibly matching TRBD1 (6 bases). From germline, CDR1 is SGHNT and CDR2 YYREEE (reference sequence). Trimming left V 4 bases short and J 6 bases short, with 13 bases between. The CDR3 contains 13 residues. Written as DNA, the CDR3 is TGTGCCAGCAGCCTTTCCGGGACACCTGAAGCTTTCTTT. Encoded protein: CASSLSGTPEAFF. Using reference TRBV5-4 and TRBJ1-1 for the parts outside the CDR3, the full variable domain is ETGVTQSPTHLIKTRGQQVTLRCSSQSGHNTVSWYQQALGQGPQFIFQYYREEENGRGNFPPRFSGLQFPNYSSELNVNALELDDSALYLCASSLSGTPEAFFGQGTRLTVV.

The CDR3 nucleotides are TGTGCCAGCAGCCGGGCTAGCGGGGGTGAGCAGTTCTTC. It is translated as CASSRASGGEQFF. This chain connects TRBV11-3 to TRBJ2-1; 10 bases align to TRBD2. In germline, CDR1 is SGHNT, CDR2 YENEEA. J lost 9 bases, V lost 5 bases, and 4 bases had no gene match. This CDR3 has 13 amino acids.

V usage is TRBV28 and J usage is TRBJ1-5; D not certain. Trimming cost V 3 bases and J 4 bases, with 10 bases left between them. Germline CDR1 reads MDHEN; CDR2 reads SYDVKM. The CDR3 contains 14 residues. The CDR3 here is CASSLIYSNQPQHF. CDR3 DNA: TGTGCCAGCAGTTTGATCTATAGTAATCAGCCCCAGCATTTT.

The chain links TRBV15 to TRBJ2-7, with TRBD2 matching over 11 bases. Germline V CDR1 and CDR2: LNHNV, YYDKDF (reference sequence). V lost 1 base to trimming and J lost 7 bases; unmatched junction nucleotides: 6. This CDR3 spans 15 amino acids. CDR3: CATSRGSGRAVEQYF. DNA of the CDR3: TGTGCCACCAGCAGAGGTAGCGGGAGGGCCGTAGAGCAGTACTTC.

The chain has TRBV5-1 and TRBJ1-1; D gene unclear. This CDR3 has 13 residues. The V and J ends lost 5 bases and 8 bases respectively, with 16 bases between them. The V gene's germline CDR1 is SGHRS and CDR2 YFSETQ. The CDR3 sequence is CASSTDPSGEAFF. The DNA of the CDR3 is TGCGCCAGCAGTACTGACCCTTCGGGAGAAGCTTTCTTT.

J is TRBJ1-3 and V is TRBV6-6, with no clear D. The germline V gene encodes CDR1 MNHNY and CDR2 SVGAGI (reference sequence). CDR3 length equals 12 residues. With 6 bases removed from V and 7 bases from J, the gap between germline ends came to 10 bases. CDR3 loop: CASSLASNTIYF. The CDR3, as DNA: TGTGCCAGCAGCCTCGCTTCGAACACCATATATTTT.

The chain is built from TRBV5-4 and TRBJ1-2, with D possibly being TRBD1 (5 bases). V lost 6 bases and J lost 0, with 9 bases in between. Germline CDR1 reads SGHNT; CDR2 reads YYREEE (reference sequence). The CDR3 consists of 13 residues. The CDR3 loop is CASTLGANYGYTF. DNA for the CDR3: TGTGCCAGCACCCTGGGGGCTAACTATGGCTACACCTTC.

This chain joins TRBV20-1 and TRBJ2-7, with D unresolved. Germline V gene lookup returns CDR1 DFQATT and CDR2 SNEGSKA (reference sequence). This CDR3 comprises 11 residues. Deletions cut 6 bases from V and 7 bases from J, with 13 bases between. CDR3 residues: CSAQRLGEQYF. The CDR3 DNA follows: TGCAGTGCCCAAAGGTTGGGGGAGCAGTACTTC.

This chain connects TRBV11-2 to TRBJ1-2; TRBD1 might be the D (5 bases). Germline CDR1 is SGHAT and CDR2 is FQNNGV. Trimming pared 0 bases from V and 6 bases from J, leaving 11 bases between. This CDR3 region has 14 residues. The CDR3 reads CASSLEGLGDGYTF. DNA of the CDR3: TGTGCCAGCAGCTTAGAAGGTTTAGGGGATGGCTACACCTTC.

CDR3 DNA: TGCGCCAGCAGCCAAGTAGGGGGACACGTCTATGGCTACACCTTC. Its protein product is CASSQVGGHVYGYTF. The rearrangement joins TRBV4-3 to TRBJ1-2; the D gene is possibly TRBD1 (6 bases). This CDR3 spans 15 amino acids. CDR1 and CDR2 (germline): LGHNA, YSLEER. V dropped 1 base and J dropped 4 bases, with 13 bases sitting between them.

This clone was found once. The V gene is TRBV9, the J gene TRBJ2-1; D is uncertain. V gave up 0 bases and J gave up 5 bases, with 12 bases separating them. Germline V gene data show CDR1 as SGDLS and CDR2 as YYNGEE. This CDR3 is built from 15 residues. In DNA, the CDR3 is TGTGCCAGCAGCGTAGGTTCCGGGTTTAACAATGAGCAGTTCTTC. Translated: CASSVGSGFNNEQFF.

The chain carries TRBV28 and TRBJ2-2, with 8 bases fitting TRBD2. The CDR3 loop spans 16 amino acids. Trimming removed 2 bases from V and 3 bases from J; junction bases left unmatched: 5. Germline assignment: CDR1 MDHEN and CDR2 SYDVKM. The CDR3 DNA sequence: TGTGCCAGCAGTTTACTCGGGACTAGTGACACCGGGGAGCTGTTTTTT. It yields the protein CASSLLGTSDTGELFF.

The rearrangement links TRBV5-5 to TRBJ2-1, with 10 bases matching TRBD2. Germline trimming cut 4 bases from V and 0 bases from J; bases unmatched to any gene: 13. Germline V CDR1 and CDR2: SGHKS, YYEKEE (reference sequence). The CDR3 totals 19 residues. DNA for the CDR3: TGTGCCAGCAGCCGTACCTTTCTAGCGGGGGAGGGCTCCTACAATGAGCAGTTCTTC. Protein: CASSRTFLAGEGSYNEQFF.